This TCR beta chain was found in a study of graft-versus-host responses after intestinal transplantation. Looking at the study overall: Multivisceral, liver-intestinal, or isolated intestinal grafts went to recipients. Anti-thymocyte globulin served as induction for all recipients, who then took tacrolimus and steroids for about 3 years. Whole-study results and caveats: Recipient marrow contained GvH clones, some of which appeared first in ileum or blood. Some patients had graft-donor T cell macrochimerism, and their allografts showed high graft-versus-host to host-versus-graft clonal ratios.

Worth noting for this clone: Its antigen is not known.

Using immunoSEQ multiplex PCR, the repertoire was profiled, and TCRdb retains in-frame clones only, with some absent. This table holds approximately 82,000 clones, roughly 91% found once. The CDR3 is 14 residues long. V gave up 3 bases and J gave up 2 bases, with 8 bases separating them. The germline V gene has CDR1 LNHNV and CDR2 YYDKDF (reference sequence). The sequencing here drew on unstimulated CD8+ T cells sorted from spleen or lymph node cells, taken before transplant. The source of this sequence is a human donor who was the organ donor for an intestinal transplant. The chain has TRBV15 and TRBJ2-1; D not resolved. Here the CDR3 DNA reads TGTGCCACCAGCAGCTCCCTCCCCTACAATGAGCAGTTCTTC. Translation gives CATSSSLPYNEQFF.